This T cell receptor beta chain was documented in a study of prognosis after radiotherapy for stage I lung cancer. Overall study context: Tumor type comprised squamous cell carcinoma in 6 or 7 patients and adenocarcinoma in about 12.

With two-round multiplex PCR, TCR beta CDR3 sequences were amplified from genomic DNA. It was primers specific to each TRBV and TRBJ gene that first-round PCR used. TCRdb used MiXCR to reprocess the multiplex PCR reads, holding one entry per CDR3 protein. The table includes 30,000 to 40,000 distinct CDR3 sequences, under 35% detected once. CDR3 length: 14 amino acids. Between the trimmed V and J ends, which lost 5 bases and 2 bases, there was a span of 14 bases. CDR1 and CDR2 (germline): DFQATT, SNEGSKA (reference sequence). This clonotype was seen many times. The rearrangement uses TRBV20-1 and TRBJ2-3; the D gene is possibly TRBD2 (6 bases). This TCR came from a donor aged 50 or older with non-small cell lung cancer. The specimen was PBMCs, collected before or after stereotactic body radiation therapy (not recorded which). Here the CDR3 reads CSAGGAADTDTQYF. CDR3 in DNA: TGCAGTGCTGGCGGGGCGGCAGACACAGATACGCAGTATTTT.